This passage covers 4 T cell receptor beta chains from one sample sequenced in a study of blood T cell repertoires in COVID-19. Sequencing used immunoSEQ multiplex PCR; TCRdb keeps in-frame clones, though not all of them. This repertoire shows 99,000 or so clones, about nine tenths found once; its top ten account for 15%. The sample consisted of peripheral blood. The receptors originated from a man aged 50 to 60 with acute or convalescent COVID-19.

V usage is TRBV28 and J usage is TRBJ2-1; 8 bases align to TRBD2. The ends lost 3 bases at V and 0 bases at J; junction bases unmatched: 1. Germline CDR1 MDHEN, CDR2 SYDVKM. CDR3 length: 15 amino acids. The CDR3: CASSLSGSSYNEQFF. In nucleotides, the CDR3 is TGTGCCAGCAGTTTGAGCGGGAGCTCCTACAATGAGCAGTTCTTC.

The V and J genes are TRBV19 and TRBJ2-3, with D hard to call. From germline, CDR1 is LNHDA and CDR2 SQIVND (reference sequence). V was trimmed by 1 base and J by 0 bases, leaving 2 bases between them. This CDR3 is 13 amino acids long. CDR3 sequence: CASSIASTDTQYF. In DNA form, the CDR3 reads TGTGCCAGTAGTATAGCGAGCACAGATACGCAGTATTTT.

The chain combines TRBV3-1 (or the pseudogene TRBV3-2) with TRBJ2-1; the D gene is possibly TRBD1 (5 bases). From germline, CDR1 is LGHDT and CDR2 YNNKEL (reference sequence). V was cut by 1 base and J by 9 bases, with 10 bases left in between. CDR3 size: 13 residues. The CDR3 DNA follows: TGTGCCAGCAGCCAAGTCAGGGCGAGTGAGCAGTTCTTC. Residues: CASSQVRASEQFF.

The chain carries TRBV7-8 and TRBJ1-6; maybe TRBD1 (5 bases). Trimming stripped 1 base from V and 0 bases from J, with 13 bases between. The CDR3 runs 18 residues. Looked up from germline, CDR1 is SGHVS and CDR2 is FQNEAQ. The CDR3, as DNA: TGTGCCAGCAGCTTAGACGGACGGACAAGCTCCTATAATTCACCCCTCCACTTT. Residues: CASSLDGRTSSYNSPLHF.